The 16 T cell receptor beta chains reported below all come from one sample, sequenced in a study of blood T cell repertoires in COVID-19. The table came from immunoSEQ multiplex PCR; TCRdb's copy has only in-frame clones and leaves some out. The table has roughly 240,000 clones, 65% to 90% seen once. Sequenced: peripheral blood. These receptors originate from a man in his fifties or sixties with COVID-19, enrolled during active disease.

The V and J genes are TRBV10-3 and TRBJ1-5; D is unresolved. The ends were cut back, 2 bases at V and 6 bases at J, with 5 bases in the middle. This CDR3 is 12 amino acids long. Per germline, CDR1 ENHRY and CDR2 SYGVKD. CDR3 amino acids: CAISEGAQPQHF. CDR3 DNA: TGTGCCATCAGTGAGGGAGCTCAGCCCCAGCATTTT.

The rearrangement links TRBV5-1 to TRBJ2-5, with D possibly TRBD2 on 7 matching bases. The germline V gene has CDR1 SGHRS and CDR2 YFSETQ. The CDR3 totals 16 residues. V was cut by 5 bases and J by 1 base, with 18 bases left in between. The CDR3 sequence: CASSLNLGGAQETQYF. CDR3 in DNA: TGCGCCAGCAGTTTGAACCTAGGGGGGGCCCAAGAGACCCAGTACTTC.

Only one count was recorded for this clone. The genes are TRBV7-2 and TRBJ2-3; 9 bases fit TRBD2. Germline V gene data show CDR1 as SGHTA and CDR2 as FQGNSA. CDR3 length: 15 amino acids. The V gene end was trimmed by 4 bases and the J gene end by 6 bases; junction bases not matched to a gene: 8. CDR3 DNA: TGTGCCAGCAGCTCCCCGGGACTAGCCGTCGATACGCAGTATTTT. Protein sequence: CASSSPGLAVDTQYF.

This clone was found a few times. The gene calls are TRBV21-1 and TRBJ2-1; the D call TRBD1 from the table was never checked on the DNA. TRBV21-1 is a known pseudogene. The CDR3 contains 16 residues. CDR3 protein: CASSKVVQGVYNEQFF. The CDR3 coding sequence is TGTGCCAGCAGCAAAGTGGTACAGGGAGTCTACAATGAGCAGTTCTTC.

The rearrangement uses TRBV5-1 and TRBJ1-2; D gene unclear. This CDR3 region has 13 residues. V lost 0 bases and J 2 bases, leaving 5 bases between the germline ends. In germline, CDR1 is SGHRS, CDR2 YFSETQ. The CDR3 loop is CASSLDPNYGYTF. CDR3 DNA: TGCGCCAGCAGCTTGGATCCGAACTATGGCTACACCTTC.

The sample holds a few counts of this clone. The V gene is TRBV4-2, the J gene TRBJ2-7; the match to TRBD1 covers 9 bases. Trimming cost V 0 bases and J 7 bases; bases outside gene matches: 16. CDR1 and CDR2 (germline): LGHNA, YNFKEQ. This CDR3 has 18 residues. DNA of the CDR3: TGTGCCAGCAGCCAAGACGGAACCGGGACAGGGAGCTTAAGTGAGCAGTACTTC. Translation gives CASSQDGTGTGSLSEQYF.

The rearrangement joins TRBV7-9 to TRBJ1-5; TRBD1 might be the D (5 bases). The CDR3 spans 13 residues. The V end lost 3 bases, the J end lost 5 bases, and 8 bases lay between the germline ends. CDR1 SEHNR and CDR2 FQNEAQ come from the germline V gene (reference sequence). The CDR3, as DNA: TGTGCCAGCAGCTTCGAAGGGGATCAGCCCCAGCATTTT. Amino acids: CASSFEGDQPQHF.

This chain joins TRBV2 and TRBJ2-2; a possible D gene is TRBD2 (6 bases). The germline gives CDR1 SNHLY, CDR2 FYNNEI. Trimming took 0 bases from V and 4 from J, leaving 12 bases between them. The CDR3 is 16 amino acids. CDR3 sequence: CASSEARGIGTGELFF. The CDR3 nucleotides are TGTGCCAGCAGTGAAGCGCGGGGAATCGGCACCGGGGAGCTGTTTTTT. The full variable domain, its missing parts supplied by reference TRBV2 and TRBJ2-2, is EPEVTQTPSHQVTQMGQEVILRCVPISNHLYFYWYRQILGQKVEFLVSFYNNEISEKSEIFDDQFSVERPDGSNFTLKIRSTKLEDSAMYFCASSEARGIGTGELFFGEGSRLTVL.

This chain links TRBV3-1 (or the pseudogene TRBV3-2) with TRBJ2-3; D call uncertain. V lost 0 bases and J lost 4, with 11 bases in between. The germline gives CDR1 LGHDT, CDR2 YNNKEL (reference sequence). This CDR3 comprises 15 residues. CDR3 amino acids: CASSQELRRADTQYF. CDR3 DNA sequence: TGTGCCAGCAGCCAAGAACTTCGCCGCGCAGATACGCAGTATTTT.

This clone appeared once. The rearrangement joins TRBV10-3 to TRBJ1-4; 11 bases fit TRBD1. J gave up 6 bases and V 8 bases, and 5 bases lay outside the gene matches. Germline CDR1 and CDR2: ENHRY and SYGVKD. This CDR3 is 14 amino acids long. The CDR3 spells CAIGKGQGDEKLFF. In DNA, the CDR3 is TGTGCCATCGGGAAGGGACAGGGGGATGAAAAACTGTTTTTT.

The V and J genes are TRBV6-6 and TRBJ1-2, with TRBD1 matching 9 bases. This CDR3 has 14 amino acids. The V and J ends lost 5 bases and 8 bases, in that order; junction bases with no gene match: 9. The V gene's germline CDR1 is MNHNY and CDR2 SVGAGI (reference sequence). The CDR3 sequence is CASSPGTGSRGYTF. CDR3 DNA: TGTGCCAGCAGTCCTGGGACAGGGAGTCGCGGCTACACCTTC.

The rearrangement uses TRBV19 and TRBJ1-1; D may be TRBD1 (5 bases). From germline, CDR1 is LNHDA and CDR2 SQIVND (reference sequence). The CDR3 is 18 amino acids. V was pared by 5 bases and J by 1 base, with 23 bases between. CDR3 region: CASSPAGGGRRANTEAFF. CDR3 nucleotides: TGTGCCAGTAGTCCCGCCGGTGGGGGGAGACGGGCGAACACTGAAGCTTTCTTT.

The rearrangement joins TRBV6-2 or TRBV6-3 to TRBJ2-1; 10 bases map to TRBD2. From germline, CDR1 is MNHEY and CDR2 SVGEGT. This CDR3 comprises 14 residues. The V and J ends lost 0 bases and 8 bases, in that order; junction bases with no gene match: 1. The CDR3 is CASSYSLAGYEQFF. DNA of the CDR3: TGTGCCAGCAGTTACTCACTAGCGGGGTATGAGCAGTTCTTC.

This chain links TRBV7-3 with TRBJ2-2; 7 bases match TRBD1. Germline V gives CDR1 SGHTA, CDR2 FQGTGA. The CDR3 sequence is 16 residues long. The trim removed 5 bases at V and 2 bases at J, leaving 8 bases unmatched. CDR3 DNA: TGTGCCAGCAGCCCCGAGGGACAGATAAACACCGGGGAGCTGTTTTTT. Its protein is CASSPEGQINTGELFF.

This chain connects TRBV7-9 to TRBJ1-1; 7 bases match TRBD1. Germline CDR1 reads SEHNR; CDR2 reads FQNEAQ (reference sequence). The CDR3 covers 14 residues. Germline trimming cut 5 bases from V and 2 bases from J; bases unmatched to any gene: 5. This CDR3 reads CASSAGTENTEAFF. In nucleotides, the CDR3 is TGTGCCAGCAGCGCAGGGACAGAAAACACTGAAGCTTTCTTT.

This clone was recorded only once. The chain links TRBV24-1 to TRBJ2-2; a possible D gene is TRBD2 (5 bases). V was pared by 5 bases and J by 1 base, with 13 bases between. The CDR3 extends over 16 amino acids. Germline CDR1 and CDR2: KGHDR and SFDVKD. The CDR3 nucleotides are TGTGCCACCAGTGCCCCACAAGGGAGGAACACCGGGGAGCTGTTTTTT. This sequence encodes CATSAPQGRNTGELFF.